The 23 T cell receptor beta chains below all came from one sample that was sequenced in a study of T cells after posttransplantation cyclophosphamide (dated by TCRdb to 2016 to 2017). Libraries were constructed by the immunoSEQ multiplex PCR assay. TCRdb stores this immuneACCESS table with in-frame sequences only. Part of the clones is absent; in the studies checked, under half of the shortfall reflects unresolved V genes, and no reason is known for the rest. The table for this sample lists some 52,000 clones; 86% of them were counted only once. The top ten clonotypes cover approximately 3% of the sample. Material: PBMCs. These receptors were collected from a man aged 25 to 40 with a blood cancer, CMV-positive, and with a related stem cell donor.

The chain recombines TRBV7-8 with TRBJ2-7, with a tentative D call TRBD2 (6 bases). The germline gives CDR1 SGHVS, CDR2 FQNEAQ. Trimming removed 5 bases at V and 3 bases at J, with 17 bases between. The CDR3 contains 15 residues. This CDR3 reads CASSGNRDSFYEQYF. Written as DNA, the CDR3 is TGTGCCAGCAGCGGTAACCGGGACTCTTTCTACGAGCAGTACTTC.

The V gene is TRBV18, the J gene TRBJ2-5; D not certain. The CDR3 is made up of 14 amino acids. Germline V gives CDR1 KGHSH, CDR2 LQKENI. Between the trimmed V and J ends, which lost 0 bases and 2 bases, there was a span of 7 bases. The CDR3 nucleotides read TGTGCCAGCTCACCACCCGAGATACAAGAGACCCAGTACTTC. Its protein product is CASSPPEIQETQYF.

The rearrangement uses TRBV4-3 and TRBJ1-2; a possible D gene is TRBD1 (6 bases). Trimming removed 0 bases from V and 4 bases from J, with 12 bases in between. This CDR3 comprises 15 residues. CDR1 LGHNA and CDR2 YSLEER come from the germline V gene. The CDR3 coding sequence is TGCGCCAGCAGCCAAGATCGAGGGGGTGGCTATGGCTACACCTTC. It yields the protein CASSQDRGGGYGYTF.

V gene TRBV7-2 combines with J gene TRBJ2-5, with unresolved D. The germline V and J ends were trimmed by 4 bases and 3 bases, with 12 bases remaining between them. Germline V CDR1 and CDR2: SGHTA, FQGNSA. The CDR3 sequence is 14 residues long. The CDR3 DNA reads TGTGCCAGCAGCTCCCCCCTACCCAAAGAGACCCAGTACTTC. It codes for CASSSPLPKETQYF.

V usage is TRBV2 and J usage is TRBJ2-1; perhaps TRBD2 as D (5 bases). Germline assignment: CDR1 SNHLY and CDR2 FYNNEI. Between the trimmed V and J ends, which lost 7 bases and 2 bases, there was a span of 18 bases. CDR3 length: 16 residues. The CDR3 DNA is TGTGCCAGCATTGAGACTACCCTTCAAACCTACAATGAGCAGTTCTTC. It specifies CASIETTLQTYNEQFF.

The V call is TRBV27, the J call TRBJ2-1; TRBD2 agrees at 10 bases. V trimming: 6 bases; J trimming: 7 bases; junction bases outside the gene matches: 21. Germline V gene lookup returns CDR1 MNHEY and CDR2 SMNVEV (reference sequence). This CDR3 is 19 amino acids long. Here the CDR3 DNA reads TGTGCCAGCAGCCAACACCCCGACCTTCTAGCGGGAGTTAGGAATGAGCAGTTCTTC. This translates into CASSQHPDLLAGVRNEQFF.

This sequence joins TRBV2 and TRBJ2-5; 7 bases agree with TRBD1. V lost 3 bases to trimming and J lost 6 bases; unmatched junction nucleotides: 7. This CDR3 is built from 14 residues. CDR1 SNHLY and CDR2 FYNNEI come from the germline V gene. The CDR3 loop reads CASSEVTGRQTQYF. The CDR3 region has the DNA TGTGCCAGCAGTGAGGTGACAGGGAGACAGACCCAGTACTTC.

The rearrangement uses TRBV11-2 and TRBJ2-1, with D unclear. The CDR3 extends over 15 amino acids. V was cut by 1 base and J by 7 bases, with 14 bases left in between. Germline loops: CDR1 SGHAT, CDR2 FQNNGV. In nucleotides, the CDR3 is TGTGCCAGCAGCTTAGGATTGGTACAGAATAATGAGCAGTTCTTC. It codes for CASSLGLVQNNEQFF.

The chain carries TRBV7-9 and TRBJ1-3; 7 nucleotides align to TRBD1. V was pared by 5 bases and J by 4 bases, with 5 bases of the junction left unmatched. The CDR3 is 14 amino acids. Germline CDR1 reads SEHNR; CDR2 reads FQNEAQ (reference sequence). The CDR3 DNA sequence: TGTGCCAGCAGCCAGGGGACAGTAGGAAACACCATATATTTT. Protein sequence: CASSQGTVGNTIYF.

The chain uses TRBV27 and TRBJ2-7; perhaps TRBD2 as D (5 bases). CDR3 length: 16 amino acids. Per the germline V gene, CDR1 is MNHEY and CDR2 is SMNVEV (reference sequence). Trimming pared 6 bases from V and 0 bases from J, leaving 18 bases between. In nucleotides, the CDR3 is TGTGCCAGCAGCGGAAACGGACTCCGGAACTCCTACGAGCAGTACTTC. It specifies CASSGNGLRNSYEQYF.

This chain connects TRBV5-4 to TRBJ2-1; 13 bases are a match to TRBD2. Germline CDR1 SGHNT, CDR2 YYREEE (reference sequence). The junction had 2 bases not matched to a gene; V was cut back by 0 bases and J by 8 bases. This CDR3 region has 15 residues. The CDR3 protein is CASSLGTSGSDEQFF. DNA for the CDR3: TGTGCCAGCAGCTTGGGGACTAGCGGGAGCGATGAGCAGTTCTTC.

This chain links TRBV5-6 with TRBJ2-3; no definite D call. With 6 bases removed from V and 4 bases from J, the gap between germline ends came to 12 bases. The CDR3 runs 13 residues. Germline loops: CDR1 SGHDT, CDR2 YYEEEE. The CDR3 loop is CASTVPVSDTQYF. The CDR3 nucleotides are TGTGCCAGCACCGTGCCGGTATCAGATACGCAGTATTTT.

This chain uses TRBV2 with TRBJ2-2, with 9 bases fitting TRBD1. V was clipped by 5 bases and J by 4 bases; unmatched bases: 8. Germline assignment: CDR1 SNHLY and CDR2 FYNNEI. CDR3 length: 16 residues. CDR3 DNA sequence: TGTGCCAGCAGTCCCCGACAGGGGGTGACCACCGGGGAGCTGTTTTTT. Residues: CASSPRQGVTTGELFF.

This clone was detected only a few times. V and J are TRBV11-2 and TRBJ2-1; D ambiguous. Germline V gives CDR1 SGHAT, CDR2 FQNNGV. V lost 1 base and J lost 10, with 5 bases in between. The CDR3 spans 11 residues. For the CDR3, the DNA is TGTGCCAGCAGCTTAGTAAAAGAGCAGTTCTTC. It specifies CASSLVKEQFF.

The chain carries TRBV4-2 and TRBJ1-5; maybe TRBD1 (5 bases). The germline V gene has CDR1 LGHNA and CDR2 YNFKEQ. The CDR3 is made up of 13 amino acids. Trimming took 4 bases from V and 3 from J, leaving 7 bases between them. CDR3 in amino acids: CASSPRVNQPQHF. The CDR3 DNA follows: TGTGCCAGCAGCCCCAGGGTCAATCAGCCCCAGCATTTT.

The chain employs TRBV9 and TRBJ1-1; perhaps TRBD1 as D (6 bases). This CDR3 region has 15 residues. From germline, CDR1 is SGDLS and CDR2 YYNGEE. V lost 0 bases and J 3 bases, leaving 12 bases between the germline ends. CDR3 coding DNA: TGTGCCAGCAGCGTAGGTCCCGCAGGGGACACTGAAGCTTTCTTT. Translation gives CASSVGPAGDTEAFF.

This clone was seen a few times. This chain links TRBV6-6 with TRBJ1-3, with 9 nucleotides matching TRBD1. Germline CDR1 MNHNY, CDR2 SVGAGI (reference sequence). With 5 bases clipped from V and 2 bases from J, the junction kept 4 bases outside the gene matches. The CDR3 has 15 amino acids. CDR3 DNA: TGTGCCAGCAGTATACAGGGGGCAACTGGAAACACCATATATTTT. This gives the protein CASSIQGATGNTIYF.

The chain links TRBV4-3 to TRBJ2-1; 8 positions agree with TRBD2. After removal of 4 bases from V and 7 bases from J, the junction contained 9 bases not matched to a gene. Germline CDR1 is LGHNA and CDR2 is YSLEER. CDR3 size: 15 residues. DNA for the CDR3: TGCGCCAGCAGCCGAGCGGGAGCTGGTAGAAATGAGCAGTTCTTC. It codes for CASSRAGAGRNEQFF.

The CDR3 loop reads CASSRQGIANYGYTF. CDR3 nucleotides: TGTGCCAGCAGTCGACAGGGGATAGCTAACTATGGCTACACCTTC. This rearrangement joins TRBV6-6 to TRBJ1-2; 8 bases align to TRBD1. Germline V CDR1 and CDR2: MNHNY, SVGAGI (reference sequence). The CDR3 has 15 residues. V shed 5 bases, J shed 0 bases, and the junction held 5 bases outside the gene matches.

The chain joins TRBV7-8 to TRBJ1-4, with TRBD1 matching over 7 bases. Germline V CDR1 and CDR2: SGHVS, FQNEAQ. J lost 8 bases, V lost 5 bases, and 11 bases had no gene match. The CDR3 consists of 15 residues. CDR3 protein: CASSRGGPWGEKLFF. The CDR3 DNA reads TGTGCCAGCAGCCGAGGGGGCCCTTGGGGGGAAAAACTGTTTTTT.

The chain uses TRBV9 and TRBJ2-7; tentative D call: TRBD2 (5 bases). The CDR3 has 16 residues. From germline, CDR1 is SGDLS and CDR2 YYNGEE. The V and J ends lost 4 bases and 0 bases respectively, with 17 bases between them. CDR3 nucleotides: TGTGCCAGCAGCCCCACGGGGTCTCCTAGCTCCTACGAGCAGTACTTC. It is translated as CASSPTGSPSSYEQYF.

The chain is built from TRBV2 and TRBJ2-3; possibly TRBD2 for D (6 bases). The CDR3 consists of 13 residues. CDR1 and CDR2 (germline): SNHLY, FYNNEI. V lost 7 bases and J lost 4, with 12 bases in between. CDR3 region: CASTGDWADTQYF. CDR3 nucleotide sequence: TGTGCCAGCACGGGGGATTGGGCAGATACGCAGTATTTT.

This clone was detected a few times. This rearrangement joins TRBV6-6 to TRBJ1-1; 8 bases fit TRBD1. Germline-derived CDR1 and CDR2 are MNHNY and SVGAGI (reference sequence). The CDR3 consists of 16 residues. The V gene end was trimmed by 3 bases and the J gene end by 3 bases; junction bases not matched to a gene: 9. The CDR3 sequence is CASSYDPGQEDTEAFF. The CDR3 DNA sequence: TGTGCCAGCAGTTATGATCCGGGACAGGAGGACACTGAAGCTTTCTTT.